This is a list of T cell receptor beta chains from one sample in a study of Tregs in tolerant kidney transplant recipients. Profiling relied on immunoSEQ multiplex PCR, and the TCRdb table lists in-frame clones only, not all of them. The sample has 110,000 or so clones; roughly 92% are singletons. Source material: CD4+ T cells from blood. Every receptor here comes from a human donor in good health. Both conserved end residues are part of each CDR3. D genes are given only for firm matches. For some rows the clone size is stated as once, few or many, or as a class when expanded; others skip it.

D gene: .
J gene: TRBJ1-1
V gene: TRBV6-6
clone size: .
CDR3 protein: CASNGGNTEAFF
CDR3 DNA: TGTGCCAGTAACGGGGGAAACACTGAAGCTTTCTTT

D gene: .
J gene: TRBJ1-2
V gene: TRBV30
clone size: .
CDR3 protein: CACRVPATNYGYTF
CDR3 DNA: TGTGCCTGCCGCGTCCCGGCGACTAACTATGGCTACACCTTC

D gene: .
J gene: TRBJ2-3
V gene: TRBV10-2
clone size: .
CDR3 protein: CASSRRTSTDTQYF
CDR3 DNA: TGCGCCAGCAGTAGACGGACTAGCACAGATACGCAGTATTTT

D gene: TRBD2
J gene: TRBJ2-3
V gene: TRBV7-7
clone size: .
CDR3 protein: CASSLATASGIDTQYF
CDR3 DNA: TGTGCCAGCAGCTTAGCGACGGCTAGCGGGATAGATACGCAGTATTTT

D gene: TRBD2
J gene: TRBJ2-7
V gene: TRBV7-9
clone size: .
CDR3 protein: CASSLLAGGDEQYF
CDR3 DNA: TGTGCCAGCAGCTTACTAGCGGGAGGAGACGAGCAGTACTTC

D gene: .
J gene: TRBJ1-1
V gene: TRBV6-1
clone size: .
CDR3 protein: CASSEVGYTEAFF
CDR3 DNA: TGTGCCAGCAGTGAAGTAGGTTACACTGAAGCTTTCTTT

D gene: TRBD1
J gene: TRBJ2-1
V gene: TRBV27
clone size: .
CDR3 protein: CASRQGTGGYNEQFF
CDR3 DNA: TGTGCCAGCCGCCAGGGGACAGGGGGCTACAATGAGCAGTTCTTC

D gene: TRBD2
J gene: TRBJ2-7
V gene: TRBV7-8
clone size: .
CDR3 protein: CASSYVADGTSGIYEQYF
CDR3 DNA: TGTGCCAGCAGCTATGTCGCCGACGGGACTAGCGGAATCTACGAGCAGTACTTC

D gene: TRBD2
J gene: TRBJ2-7
V gene: TRBV19
clone size: .
CDR3 protein: CASSIGPASGNYEQYF
CDR3 DNA: TGTGCCAGTAGTATAGGGCCGGCTAGCGGTAACTACGAGCAGTACTTC

D gene: .
J gene: TRBJ2-5
V gene: TRBV30
clone size: .
CDR3 protein: CAWSVGGSGETQYF
CDR3 DNA: TGTGCCTGGAGTGTGGGGGGCTCGGGGGAGACCCAGTACTTC

D gene: .
J gene: TRBJ1-4
V gene: TRBV21-1
clone size: .
CDR3 protein: CAIRQGDEKLFF
CDR3 DNA: TGTGCCATCAGACAGGGGGATGAAAAACTGTTTTTT

D gene: .
J gene: TRBJ2-3
V gene: TRBV5-1
clone size: .
CDR3 protein: CASSRLASTDTQYF
CDR3 DNA: TGCGCCAGCAGCCGGTTAGCTAGCACAGATACGCAGTATTTT

D gene: .
J gene: TRBJ2-5
V gene: TRBV14
clone size: .
CDR3 protein: CASSQDQETQYF
CDR3 DNA: TGTGCCAGCAGCCAAGACCAAGAGACCCAGTACTTC

D gene: .
J gene: TRBJ1-3
V gene: TRBV15
clone size: .
CDR3 protein: CATSRVAGPSGNTIYF
CDR3 DNA: TGTGCCACCAGCAGAGTGGCGGGGCCCTCTGGAAACACCATATATTTT

D gene: .
J gene: TRBJ2-6
V gene: TRBV7-3
clone size: .
CDR3 protein: CASSSGTSGANVLTF
CDR3 DNA: TGTGCCAGCAGCTCCGGGACCTCTGGGGCCAACGTCCTGACTTTC

D gene: .
J gene: TRBJ2-5
V gene: TRBV11-2
clone size: few
CDR3 protein: CASSLGDLQETQYF
CDR3 DNA: TGTGCCAGCAGCTTAGGAGACCTCCAAGAGACCCAGTACTTC

D gene: TRBD1
J gene: TRBJ2-1
V gene: TRBV6-5
clone size: .
CDR3 protein: CASSYQQGAGVLF
CDR3 DNA: TGTGCCAGCAGTTACCAGCAGGGGGCTGGAGTGCTCTTC

D gene: .
J gene: TRBJ1-1
V gene: TRBV30
clone size: .
CDR3 protein: CAWSAGLTEAFF
CDR3 DNA: TGTGCCTGGAGCGCCGGGCTCACTGAAGCTTTCTTT

D gene: TRBD1
J gene: TRBJ1-1
V gene: TRBV5-8
clone size: once
CDR3 protein: CASSLVGTDEAFF
CDR3 DNA: TGTGCCAGCAGCTTGGTTGGGACAGATGAAGCTTTCTTT

D gene: .
J gene: TRBJ1-4
V gene: TRBV19
clone size: .
CDR3 protein: CASSPPGRGREKLFF
CDR3 DNA: TGTGCCAGTAGTCCCCCTGGGAGGGGCCGTGAAAAACTGTTTTTT

D gene: .
J gene: TRBJ1-5
V gene: TRBV18
clone size: .
CDR3 protein: CASSQTGADSNQPQHF
CDR3 DNA: TGTGCCAGCTCACAAACGGGCGCGGATAGCAATCAGCCCCAGCATTTT

D gene: .
J gene: TRBJ1-2
V gene: TRBV4-1
clone size: .
CDR3 protein: CASSQENSFYGYTF
CDR3 DNA: TGCGCCAGCAGCCAAGAAAACAGCTTCTATGGCTACACCTTC

D gene: .
J gene: TRBJ1-5
V gene: TRBV6-5
clone size: .
CDR3 protein: CASSRYSNQPQHF
CDR3 DNA: TGTGCCAGCAGCCGATATAGCAATCAGCCCCAGCATTTT

D gene: .
J gene: TRBJ1-1
V gene: TRBV7-9
clone size: .
CDR3 protein: CASSLAGVAFF
CDR3 DNA: TGTGCCAGCAGCTTAGCGGGGGTGGCTTTCTTT

D gene: TRBD1
J gene: TRBJ1-2
V gene: TRBV2
clone size: .
CDR3 protein: CASSEWQGDGYTF
CDR3 DNA: TGTGCCAGCAGTGAATGGCAGGGGGACGGCTACACCTTC

D gene: TRBD1
J gene: TRBJ1-2
V gene: TRBV7-6
clone size: .
CDR3 protein: CASSSTGLSGYTF
CDR3 DNA: TGTGCCAGCAGCTCGACAGGGCTCAGCGGCTACACCTTC

D gene: TRBD2
J gene: TRBJ2-1
V gene: TRBV19
clone size: .
CDR3 protein: CASSPLGSGSYNEQFF
CDR3 DNA: TGTGCCAGTAGTCCCCTGGGTAGCGGGTCCTACAATGAGCAGTTCTTC

D gene: TRBD1
J gene: TRBJ2-5
V gene: TRBV5-1
clone size: .
CDR3 protein: CASSEQGMGETQYF
CDR3 DNA: TGCGCCAGCAGCGAACAGGGGATGGGAGAGACCCAGTACTTC

D gene: TRBD2
J gene: TRBJ2-3
V gene: TRBV5-1
clone size: .
CDR3 protein: CASSLRGGGADTQYF
CDR3 DNA: TGCGCCAGCAGCCTTCGGGGCGGGGGTGCAGATACGCAGTATTTT

D gene: .
J gene: TRBJ2-1
V gene: TRBV9
clone size: .
CDR3 protein: CASGRAPHNEQFF
CDR3 DNA: TGTGCCAGCGGACGGGCCCCCCACAATGAGCAGTTCTTC

D gene: TRBD1
J gene: TRBJ2-7
V gene: TRBV18
clone size: .
CDR3 protein: CASSARDRASYEQYF
CDR3 DNA: TGTGCCAGCTCAGCCCGGGACAGGGCCTCCTACGAGCAGTACTTC

D gene: .
J gene: TRBJ1-1
V gene: TRBV25-1
clone size: .
CDR3 protein: CASRPGRMNTEAFF
CDR3 DNA: TGTGCCAGCAGACCGGGACGGATGAACACTGAAGCTTTCTTT

D gene: .
J gene: TRBJ1-5
V gene: TRBV6-5
clone size: .
CDR3 protein: CASSRLRDPWQPQHF
CDR3 DNA: TGTGCCAGCAGTCGACTCCGGGACCCGTGGCAGCCCCAGCATTTT

D gene: .
J gene: TRBJ2-5
V gene: TRBV7-2
clone size: once
CDR3 protein: CASSLGLQGTQYF
CDR3 DNA: TGTGCCAGCAGCTTAGGTCTACAGGGGACCCAGTACTTC

D gene: TRBD1
J gene: TRBJ2-1
V gene: TRBV27
clone size: once
CDR3 protein: CASNSDRGPYNEQFF
CDR3 DNA: TGTGCCAGCAATTCAGACAGGGGGCCCTACAATGAGCAGTTCTTC

D gene: .
J gene: TRBJ2-1
V gene: TRBV20-1
clone size: .
CDR3 protein: CSAREGEAGLF
CDR3 DNA: TGCAGTGCTAGAGAGGGGGAAGCAGGCCTCTTC

D gene: .
J gene: TRBJ2-7
V gene: TRBV7-8
clone size: .
CDR3 protein: CASSSRPTDEQYF
CDR3 DNA: TGTGCCAGCAGCTCCCGCCCGACTGACGAGCAGTACTTC

D gene: .
J gene: TRBJ1-2
V gene: TRBV5-5
clone size: .
CDR3 protein: CASSGGGNYGYTF
CDR3 DNA: TGTGCCAGCAGCGGGGGCGGTAACTATGGCTACACCTTC

D gene: TRBD1
J gene: TRBJ2-2
V gene: TRBV7-9
clone size: .
CDR3 protein: CASKGQANTGELFF
CDR3 DNA: TGTGCCAGCAAAGGACAGGCCAACACCGGGGAGCTGTTTTTT

D gene: .
J gene: TRBJ1-3
V gene: TRBV14
clone size: .
CDR3 protein: CASSPPGGSGNTIYF
CDR3 DNA: TGTGCCAGCAGCCCACCGGGGGGCTCTGGAAACACCATATATTTT